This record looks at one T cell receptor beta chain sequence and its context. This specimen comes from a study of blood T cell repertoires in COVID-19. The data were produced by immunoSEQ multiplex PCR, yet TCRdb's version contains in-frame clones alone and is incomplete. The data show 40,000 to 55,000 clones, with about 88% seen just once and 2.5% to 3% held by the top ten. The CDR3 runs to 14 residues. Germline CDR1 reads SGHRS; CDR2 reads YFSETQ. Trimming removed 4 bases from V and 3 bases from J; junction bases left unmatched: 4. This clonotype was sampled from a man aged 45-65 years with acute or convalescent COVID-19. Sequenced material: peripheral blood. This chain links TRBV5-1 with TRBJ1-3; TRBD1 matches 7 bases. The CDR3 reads CASSKGAGGNTIYF. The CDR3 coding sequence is TGCGCCAGCAGCAAGGGGGCAGGTGGAAACACCATATATTTT. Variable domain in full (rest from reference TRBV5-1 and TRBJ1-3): KAGVTQTPRYLIKTRGQQVTLSCSPISGHRSVSWYQQTPGQGLQFLFEYFSETQRNKGNFPGRFSGRQFSNSRSEMNVSTLELGDSALYLCASSKGAGGNTIYFGEGSWLTVV.